These 10 T cell receptor beta chains originate from one sample sequenced in a study of breast tumors, draining lymph nodes, adjacent tissues. TCRdb re-called the multiplex PCR reads with MiXCR, one entry per CDR3 protein. Of roughly 130,000 distinct CDR3 sequences listed, around a third were seen once; the top ten hold about 2.5%. Breast cancer patients provided tissue from their axillary draining lymph nodes. Sequencing used axillary lymph node tissue. These receptors were obtained from a female donor with breast cancer. Some clones in this sample may be carry-over from other donors' samples.

There are a few counts of this clonotype. The chain is built from TRBV19 and TRBJ1-1, with D uncertain. The CDR3 extends over 13 amino acids. Germline V gives CDR1 LNHDA, CDR2 SQIVND (reference sequence). The V end was cut by 6 bases, the J end by 7 bases, with 15 bases between. CDR3 amino acids: CASSLRRQNEAFF. CDR3 DNA: TGTGCCAGTAGCCTCAGGCGGCAGAATGAAGCTTTCTTT.

This clonotype was picked up a small number of times. The CDR3 bases are TGCAGTGCTAGAGGTGGCGGGGACACTGAAGCTTTCTTT. This encodes CSARGGGDTEAFF. V and J are TRBV20-1 and TRBJ1-1; no clear D gene. V lost 1 base to trimming and J lost 3 bases, with 9 bases between them. The CDR3 sequence is 13 residues long. Germline values: CDR1 DFQATT, CDR2 SNEGSKA (reference sequence).

Concerning this clonotype itself: A junction boundary mismatches the germline segment, possibly from a read error. The rearrangement joins TRBV20-1 to TRBJ1-6; D is ambiguous. CDR1 is DFQATT, CDR2 SNEGSKA, per germline (reference sequence). This CDR3 contains 13 residues. CDR3 DNA: TGCAGCGCTAGTCCGGCCACCAATTCACCCCTCCGCTTT. This codes for CSASPATNSPLRF.

This clonotype showed up many times. This chain links TRBV12-3 or TRBV12-4 with TRBJ1-3; the match to TRBD1 covers 8 bases. This CDR3 has 15 residues. V lost 7 bases, J lost 7 bases, and 12 bases stayed unmatched. The CDR3 sequence: CASILGQGGYNTIYF. CDR3 coding DNA: TGTGCCAGCATTCTCGGACAGGGTGGATACAACACCATATATTTT.

The rearrangement links TRBV11-2 to TRBJ1-6, with D tentatively TRBD1 (6 bases). Trimming cost V 5 bases and J 9 bases, with 17 bases left between them. The CDR3 totals 15 residues. Germline V CDR1 and CDR2: SGHAT, FQNNGV. As DNA, the CDR3 is TGTGCCAGCAGCCTCAGGAGACAGGAGTCTTCACCCCTCCACTTT. This sequence encodes CASSLRRQESSPLHF.

This clonotype was detected many times. J is TRBJ2-3 and V is TRBV19, with D possibly matching TRBD2 (6 bases). V was cut by 6 bases and J by 8 bases, with 18 bases left in between. The CDR3 is made up of 14 amino acids. Germline CDR1 and CDR2: LNHDA and SQIVND (reference sequence). The CDR3 coding sequence is TGTGCCAGTAGGAGACTAGACGTTGGGTCTACGCAGTATTTT. The encoded protein is CASRRLDVGSTQYF.

The chain uses TRBV24-1 and TRBJ2-3; possible D gene TRBD1, 5 bases. The ends were cut back, 5 bases at V and 11 bases at J, with 22 bases in the middle. This CDR3 has 15 residues. The germline V gene encodes CDR1 KGHDR and CDR2 SFDVKD. CDR3: CATSGTISGAVRQYF. CDR3 sequence (DNA): TGTGCCACCAGTGGGACGATCTCTGGGGCCGTCAGGCAGTATTTT.

In this sample, this clonotype turned up many times. The rearrangement uses TRBV7-9 and TRBJ1-2; 10 bases align to TRBD1. CDR1 and CDR2 (germline): SEHNR, FQNEAQ (reference sequence). With V trimmed by 5 bases and J by 2 bases, 5 bases remained unmatched. The CDR3 runs 15 residues. Here the CDR3 reads CASSNRDRGNYGYTF. The CDR3 nucleotides are TGTGCCAGCAGCAACCGGGACAGGGGAAACTATGGCTACACCTTC.

Notes on this clonotype: The junction departs from the called germline gene at one end, perhaps through a read error. This chain uses TRBV3-1 with TRBJ2-3; D perhaps matches TRBD2 (6 bases). The CDR3 consists of 17 residues. Germline-derived CDR1 and CDR2 are LGHDT and YNNKEL (reference sequence). The CDR3 DNA reads TGTGCCGGCAGCCAAGTATCGCGGGGAGTTAGCACAGATACGCAGTATTTT. Protein sequence: CAGSQVSRGVSTDTQYF.

This clonotype was seen repeatedly, ten times or more. CDR3 coding DNA: TGTGCCACCAGTGATTTTCTAGCGGGGGACCACAATGAGCAGTTCTTC. Residues: CATSDFLAGDHNEQFF. The chain carries TRBV24-1 and TRBJ2-1, with 10 bases aligning to TRBD2. Germline CDR1 reads KGHDR; CDR2 reads SFDVKD. The CDR3 runs to 16 residues. Trimming removed 1 base from V and 5 bases from J; junction bases left unmatched: 4.